This TCR beta chain was found in a study of monozygotic twins with inflammatory bowel disease (dated by TCRdb to between 2018 and 2020). General notes on the study: The full study comprised about 28 monozygotic twin pairs: nine German pairs (four IBD-concordant, five IBD-discordant) and 19 IBD-discordant Danish pairs. Each individual had, on average, about 151 000 unique TCRalpha sequences and 181 000 unique TCRbeta sequences available for analysis. Disease-associated traits were sought mainly through comparisons between IBD patients and their genetically identical healthy co-twins within discordant pairs.

CDR1 MNHNS and CDR2 SASEGT are derived from the germline V gene. Including the terminal cysteine and phenylalanine, the CDR3 comprises 15 residues. Only the protein is available. Concerning this clonotype: There is no known antigen for this receptor.

Broader findings and caveats from the paper: Concordant and discordant twins showed no difference in repertoire similarity, possibly because of limited statistical power. Distinction between different T cell subtypes could not be achieved in the analysis. No single strong signal or clonotype linked to IBD turned up in the results, so the idea that one exists was not supported. Compared with healthy twins, IBD patients shared fewer clonotypes with other individuals, and the difference was most pronounced in patients with signs of disease activity. Because patients were on differing immunosuppressive treatments, the repertoires may have picked up extra background noise and inter-individual variability. IBD patients had lower TCRbeta repertoire diversity, measured by the inverse Simpson index, than their healthy co-twins.

Library construction relied on 5' RACE. Preparation of each TCR library used around 3.5 ug of total RNA. For each sample, cDNA synthesis was carried out in eight separate reactions using SMARTScribe reverse transcriptase. During cDNA synthesis, template switching introduced unique molecular identifiers that contained a 6-nucleotide sample barcode. Two nested PCRs of 16 and 9 cycles amplified the TCRalpha and TCRbeta cDNA, and bead purification followed each PCR. Before amplification, the cDNA was treated with uracil DNA-glycosylase and purified using the QIAquick PCR purification kit. In the second PCR, Illumina TruSeq-compatible adapters and sample-specific barcodes were added. TapeStation and Qubit were used to check library quality and concentration, and 4.5 to 6.5 ng of each library was pooled. Sequencing of the pooled libraries was done on an Illumina HiSeq2500 single-index Rapid Run using custom sequencing primers and 2 x 100 bp reads. The authors processed their data as follows. MiGEC version 1.2.6 was used for UMI-based consensus assembly to correct PCR and sequencing errors. MiXCR version 2.1.1 was used for V(D)J alignment, clonotype assembly and CDR3 extraction. To normalise gene usage, clonotype sharing and MAIT/NKT TCR abundance, the top 1000, 10 000 and 20 000 clonotypes in each sample were analysed. After downsampling to 27 000 UMIs, diversity was calculated as the inverse Simpson index using the vegan R package. Paired Mann-Whitney U tests were applied to discordant twin pairs, and Benjamini-Hochberg correction was used for multiple testing. The reads underwent TCRdb reprocessing, giving one record for each CDR3 protein sequence and no DNA. The V and J calls shown here were made by TCRdb, not taken from the authors' results. The data table for this sample lists some 440,000 distinct CDR3 sequences. The top ten clonotypes cover 2% to 2.5% of the sample.

A 2.5 ml peripheral blood sample was drawn into PAXgene tubes per donor and stored at -80°C. Without T cell sorting, total RNA was isolated from whole blood using the PAXgene blood miRNA kit on an automated QIAcube. Deep TCRalpha and TCRbeta repertoire profiling with unique molecular barcoding was performed on peripheral blood of monozygotic twin pairs concordant or discordant for inflammatory bowel disease. Smoking habits were recorded for all twin pairs, and individuals were classified as current, former or never smokers. This clonotype was obtained from a human donor with ulcerative colitis or Crohn's disease, or a healthy co-twin of an affected twin (not recorded which). Sequencing was done on a sample of blood. The receptor chain draws on TRBV6-1 and TRBJ2-5; there is no DNA to check the TCRdb D call of TRBD1. The CDR3 region: CASLIYPGGGETQYF.